This T cell receptor (beta chain) was identified in a study of cytomegalovirus exposure and HLA in healthy donors. Broader study findings: Per published reports, the classifier diagnosed cytomegalovirus status with high specificity and sensitivity. A later analysis reportedly identified an Asian-associated ancestry cluster as carrying fewer N-insertions than the approximately 710-donor mean. Researchers had no immune exposure information except CMV serostatus available.

Primers: 60 Vbeta forward and 13 Jbeta reverse. This table comes from immunoSEQ multiplex PCR, and its TCRdb copy is limited to in-frame clones, with some not included. The sample gives some 96,000 clones, more than 70% of which show up once; roughly 19% is in the top ten. A word on this clone: Its specificity is unknown.

Sequencing was performed on PBMCs. The TCR sequence derives from a woman aged 60 to 75 in good health and CMV-seropositive.

The DNA of the CDR3 is TGTGCCAGCCTTGGGGGCTACAATCAGCCCCAGCATTTT. Protein sequence: CASLGGYNQPQHF. The chain couples TRBV28 to TRBJ1-5; the D gene is possibly TRBD1 (6 bases). Between the trimmed V and J ends, which lost 8 bases and 3 bases, there was a span of 11 bases. The germline V gene encodes CDR1 MDHEN and CDR2 SYDVKM. The CDR3 has 13 amino acids.